This passage covers 32 T cell receptor beta chains from one sample sequenced in a study of long-term antiretroviral therapy in people with HIV. Survey-level immunoSEQ v3.0 assays were run. Here immunoSEQ multiplex PCR was the method, and the copy in TCRdb shows in-frame clones only, minus some. This table has some 28,000 clones, over 75% appearing once. This sample comprised unsorted PBMCs, obtained 1.5 years before starting antiretroviral therapy. The source of these receptors is a young man with HIV.

The CDR3 sequence is CASSRLAGANSYEQYF. CDR3 sequence (DNA): TGTGCCAGCAGCCGTCTCGCGGGGGCCAACTCCTACGAGCAGTACTTC. The chain combines TRBV7-8 with TRBJ2-7; a possible D gene is TRBD2 (7 bases). CDR1 is SGHVS and CDR2 is FQNEAQ in the germline V gene. V lost 5 bases and J lost 0, with 17 bases in between. This CDR3 has 16 amino acids. The whole variable domain, filled in from reference TRBV7-8 and TRBJ2-7, reads GAGVSQSPRYKVAKRGQDVALRCDPISGHVSLFWYQQALGQGPEFLTYFQNEAQLDKSGLPSDRFFAERPEGSVSTLKIQRTQQEDSAVYLCASSRLAGANSYEQYFGPGTRLTVT.

This chain links TRBV27 with TRBJ1-3; D uncertain. The ends were cut back, 2 bases at V and 0 bases at J, with 8 bases in the middle. The germline V gene has CDR1 MNHEY and CDR2 SMNVEV (reference sequence). The CDR3 extends over 15 amino acids. The CDR3, as DNA: TGTGCCAGCAGTTTAACAAGCTTCTCTGGAAACACCATATATTTT. Translated, it gives CASSLTSFSGNTIYF.

This clone has a handful of counts. This rearrangement joins TRBV7-9 to TRBJ1-2, with TRBD1 identical over 10 bases. The V and J ends lost 4 bases and 7 bases, in that order; junction bases with no gene match: 6. This CDR3 contains 14 residues. The germline V gene has CDR1 SEHNR and CDR2 FQNEAQ (reference sequence). CDR3 sequence reads: CASSSYDRGPGYTF. CDR3 DNA: TGTGCCAGCAGCTCGTATGACAGGGGGCCTGGCTACACCTTC.

The chain is built from TRBV30 and TRBJ1-5; the D gene is possibly TRBD1 (6 bases). V gave up 5 bases and J gave up 7 bases, with 15 bases separating them. Germline lookup yields CDR1 GTSNPN and CDR2 SVGIG (reference sequence). This CDR3 has 13 amino acids. The CDR3 DNA sequence: TGTGCCTGGGGGTTACAGGGCGGGCAGCCCCAGCATTTT. Translating it yields CAWGLQGGQPQHF.

The chain employs TRBV9 and TRBJ1-1; D not resolved. Trimming removed 0 bases from V and 4 bases from J, with 16 bases in between. Germline V gene lookup returns CDR1 SGDLS and CDR2 YYNGEE. The CDR3 covers 16 residues. The CDR3 sequence: CASSVDEEEGGTEAFF. The CDR3 DNA reads TGTGCCAGCAGCGTAGATGAGGAGGAAGGAGGCACTGAAGCTTTCTTT.

The chain joins TRBV20-1 to TRBJ2-1; D remains ambiguous. The V end was cut by 3 bases, the J end by 10 bases, with 7 bases between. Germline values: CDR1 DFQATT, CDR2 SNEGSKA (reference sequence). CDR3 length: 10 residues. The CDR3 loop reads CSASEYEQFF. CDR3 in DNA: TGCAGTGCTAGTGAGTACGAGCAGTTCTTC.

By sample fraction, this clone is medium-sized. The same CDR3 is also encoded by other DNA sequences in this sample. V and J are TRBV2 and TRBJ2-7, with 9 bases identical to TRBD1. CDR1 SNHLY and CDR2 FYNNEI come from the germline V gene. V shed 9 bases and J 6 bases; nucleotides not matched to a gene: 6. CDR3 length equals 12 residues. CDR3 bases: TGTGCCAGGGGACAGGGAATTGGCGAGCAGTACTTC. It translates to CARGQGIGEQYF.

The chain employs TRBV5-5 and TRBJ1-1, with D possibly being TRBD1 (5 bases). Per the germline V gene, CDR1 is SGHKS and CDR2 is YYEKEE (reference sequence). The CDR3 sequence is 12 residues long. Trimming removed 2 bases from V and 5 bases from J, with 7 bases in between. CDR3 in DNA: TGTGCCAGCAGCTTAGAGGGGACTGAAGCTTTCTTT. Amino acid sequence: CASSLEGTEAFF.

J is TRBJ2-7 and V is TRBV5-1; TRBD1 matches 8 bases. V lost 3 bases to trimming and J lost 5 bases; unmatched junction nucleotides: 1. From germline, CDR1 is SGHRS and CDR2 YFSETQ. This CDR3 is 12 amino acids long. The CDR3 sequence is CASSSTGDEQYF. CDR3 nucleotide sequence: TGCGCCAGCAGCTCGACAGGGGACGAGCAGTACTTC.

The rearrangement uses TRBV6-1 and TRBJ1-4; D might be TRBD1 (6 bases). The germline gives CDR1 MNHNS, CDR2 SASEGT. CDR3 length: 14 residues. Trimming left V 1 base short and J 5 bases short, with 8 bases between. CDR3: CASSEDRVNEKLFF. CDR3 bases: TGTGCCAGCAGTGAAGACAGGGTAAATGAAAAACTGTTTTTT.

This chain joins TRBV7-9 and TRBJ2-7, with D perhaps matching TRBD1 (6 bases). The CDR3 is 16 amino acids. CDR1 is SEHNR and CDR2 is FQNEAQ in the germline V gene (reference sequence). Trimming removed 5 bases from V and 0 bases from J, with 17 bases in between. This CDR3 is CASSALDRTGSYEQYF. DNA of the CDR3: TGTGCCAGCAGCGCGCTGGACAGAACAGGCTCCTACGAGCAGTACTTC.

J is TRBJ1-3 and V is TRBV6-6; 10 positions agree with TRBD1. CDR1 and CDR2 (germline): MNHNY, SVGAGI (reference sequence). V trimming: 2 bases; J trimming: 9 bases; junction bases outside the gene matches: 7. The CDR3 length is 15 residues. The CDR3 DNA sequence: TGTGCCAGCAGTTACGGGGCGGACAGGGGGATCACCATATATTTT. It encodes CASSYGADRGITIYF.

This clone was seen only a few times. The chain joins TRBV14 to TRBJ1-2; unclear D gene. Looked up from germline, CDR1 is SGHDN and CDR2 is FVKESK. The CDR3 is 12 residues long. Trimming removed 2 bases at V and 4 bases at J, with 5 bases between. CDR3 in amino acids: CASSQRTYGYTF. CDR3 bases: TGTGCCAGCAGCCAACGCACCTATGGCTACACCTTC.

The rearrangement uses TRBV6-6 and TRBJ2-3, with 9 bases that match TRBD2. Germline CDR1 is MNHNY and CDR2 is SVGAGI (reference sequence). Germline trimming cut 7 bases from V and 2 bases from J; bases unmatched to any gene: 7. CDR3 size: 15 residues. CDR3 sequence reads: CASNAGGHLTDTQYF. The CDR3 DNA is TGTGCCAGCAACGCGGGGGGGCACCTCACAGATACGCAGTATTTT.

This clone is labeled medium-sized. The chain recombines TRBV27 with TRBJ2-7, with 7 bases matching TRBD1. CDR3 length equals 14 residues. The V segment lost 5 bases and the J segment 5 bases; nucleotides outside the gene matches: 9. Looked up from germline, CDR1 is MNHEY and CDR2 is SMNVEV (reference sequence). The CDR3 loop reads CASSTYSTGNEQYF. The CDR3 nucleotides read TGTGCCAGCAGTACATACTCGACAGGGAACGAGCAGTACTTC.

This CDR3 is CASKGQGASYEQYF. The CDR3 DNA follows: TGTGCCAGCAAGGGACAGGGGGCATCCTACGAGCAGTACTTC. This rearrangement joins TRBV6-5 to TRBJ2-7; 12 bases align to TRBD1. V shed 7 bases, J shed 1 base, and the junction held 2 bases outside the gene matches. Germline V CDR1 and CDR2: MNHEY, SVGAGI. The CDR3 is 14 amino acids.

The chain has TRBV6-6 and TRBJ2-7, with D perhaps matching TRBD2 (6 bases). V lost 5 bases, J lost 7 bases, and 18 bases lay in between. Germline loops: CDR1 MNHNY, CDR2 SVGAGI (reference sequence). CDR3 size: 14 residues. The CDR3 nucleotides are TGTGCCAGCAGTCCTTCACAGGCCCGGGGGGAGCAGTACTTC. The encoded protein is CASSPSQARGEQYF.

The chain uses TRBV5-6 and TRBJ2-3, with 8 bases aligning to TRBD2. This CDR3 is 15 amino acids long. With 6 bases clipped from V and 2 bases from J, the junction kept 8 bases outside the gene matches. The germline gives CDR1 SGHDT, CDR2 YYEEEE. CDR3 protein: CASKERGYSTDTQYF. CDR3 nucleotide sequence: TGTGCCAGCAAGGAGCGGGGGTACTCCACAGATACGCAGTATTTT. The variable domain in full, with the rest retrieved from reference TRBV5-6 and TRBJ2-3, is DAGVTQSPTHLIKTRGQQVTLRCSPKSGHDTVSWYQQALGQGPQFIFQYYEEEERQRGNFPDRFSGHQFPNYSSELNVNALLLGDSALYLCASKERGYSTDTQYFGPGTRLTVL.

The V and J genes are TRBV6-5 and TRBJ1-5, with D unclear. V lost 3 bases and J lost 4, with 13 bases in between. The CDR3 covers 15 residues. Per the germline V gene, CDR1 is MNHEY and CDR2 is SVGAGI. For the CDR3, the DNA is TGTGCCAGCAGTTATAGACCCGGATCTAATCAGCCCCAGCATTTT. It is translated as CASSYRPGSNQPQHF.

Here the CDR3 reads CASSLAGQGYTF. The CDR3 DNA is TGTGCCAGCAGCTTAGCGGGCCAGGGCTACACCTTC. This chain joins TRBV7-9 and TRBJ1-2; D is uncertain. The V end was cut by 0 bases, the J end by 8 bases, with 7 bases between. The germline CDR1 and CDR2 sequences are SEHNR and FQNEAQ (reference sequence). This CDR3 spans 12 amino acids.

The V and J genes are TRBV7-3 and TRBJ2-7, with D hard to call. CDR1 SGHTA and CDR2 FQGTGA come from the germline V gene. CDR3 length: 13 residues. Trimming removed 1 base at V and 3 bases at J, with 7 bases between. The CDR3 loop reads CASSLNGIYEQYF. The CDR3 DNA reads as TGTGCCAGCAGCTTAAATGGGATCTACGAGCAGTACTTC.

This sequence joins TRBV2 and TRBJ1-5; 10 bases map to TRBD1. This CDR3 region has 14 residues. V dropped 5 bases and J dropped 4; count of bases not matched to a gene: 2. CDR1 is SNHLY and CDR2 is FYNNEI in the germline V gene. CDR3 protein: CASSWTGGNQPQHF. As DNA, the CDR3 is TGTGCCAGCAGTTGGACAGGGGGGAATCAGCCCCAGCATTTT.

This chain connects TRBV15 to TRBJ1-5, with a tentative D call TRBD1 (5 bases). CDR3 length: 16 amino acids. Germline V gives CDR1 LNHNV, CDR2 YYDKDF (reference sequence). V was shortened by 0 bases and J by 7 bases, with 16 bases between the two germline ends. CDR3 protein: CATSRDPGTGFQPQHF. DNA of the CDR3: TGTGCCACCAGCAGAGATCCCGGGACGGGCTTCCAGCCCCAGCATTTT.

V is TRBV2 and J is TRBJ1-2; no clear D gene. The length of the CDR3 is 13 residues. The germline gives CDR1 SNHLY, CDR2 FYNNEI. Trimming removed 3 bases at V and 4 bases at J, with 9 bases between. CDR3 DNA: TGTGCCAGCAGTGATGTGGCAGCCTATGGCTACACCTTC. This encodes CASSDVAAYGYTF.

On this clone: The sample has other DNA sequences that encode this CDR3 too. The chain recombines TRBV5-5 with TRBJ2-1, with 15 bases that match TRBD2. Trimming removed 4 bases from V and 8 bases from J; junction bases left unmatched: 4. The CDR3 has 15 amino acids. Germline V gene sequence: CDR1 SGHKS, CDR2 YYEKEE (reference sequence). The CDR3, as DNA: TGTGCCAGCAGCCTACGGACTAGCGGGGGGGATGAGCAGTTCTTC. Amino acid sequence: CASSLRTSGGDEQFF.

The gene calls are TRBV29-1 and TRBJ2-5; D uncertain. Germline CDR1 reads SQVTM; CDR2 reads ANQGSEA. The ends were cut back, 4 bases at V and 5 bases at J, with 14 bases in the middle. The CDR3 totals 13 residues. DNA of the CDR3: TGCAGCGTTGCAGGACCCGCGGCGGAGACCCAGTACTTC. The encoded protein is CSVAGPAAETQYF.

The gene calls are TRBV5-8 and TRBJ1-4; the match to TRBD1 covers 12 bases. The trim removed 4 bases at V and 8 bases at J, leaving 6 bases unmatched. Per germline, CDR1 SGHTS and CDR2 YDEGEE. CDR3 size: 15 residues. In nucleotides, the CDR3 is TGTGCCAGCAGCGAGGGACAGGGGGCGAGGGAAAAACTGTTTTTT. It is translated as CASSEGQGAREKLFF.

The V and J genes are TRBV6-1 and TRBJ2-7; a weak D match, TRBD1 (6 bases). Germline V gives CDR1 MNHNS, CDR2 SASEGT. The CDR3 spans 14 residues. Trimming took off 6 bases at V and 7 bases at J, with 19 bases between the two ends. The CDR3 DNA sequence: TGTGCCAGCAGATCAGGGGACGGGGCGTGGGAGCAGTACTTC. Its translation: CASRSGDGAWEQYF.

The chain has TRBV29-1 and TRBJ2-1; possibly TRBD1 for D (6 bases). Trimming cost V 3 bases and J 3 bases, with 12 bases left between them. Germline-derived CDR1 and CDR2 are SQVTM and ANQGSEA. The CDR3 has 14 residues. CDR3 DNA: TGCAGCGTTGAGATACCAGGGGTCTACAATGAGCAGTTCTTC. Translated: CSVEIPGVYNEQFF.

The chain couples TRBV21-1 to TRBJ1-1. TRBV21-1 is a listed pseudogene. The CDR3 is made up of 20 amino acids. CDR3 sequence reads: CASSSSGNRGALPSNTEAFF. In DNA, the CDR3 is TGTGCCAGCAGCTCGAGCGGGAACAGGGGCGCTTTACCCTCGAACACTGAAGCTTTCTTT.

The genes are TRBV7-2 and TRBJ2-7; tentatively, D is TRBD1 (6 bases). The CDR3 contains 15 residues. The V gene lost 2 bases and the J gene lost 5 bases, with 16 bases spanning the gap. Looked up from germline, CDR1 is SGHTA and CDR2 is FQGNSA. DNA of the CDR3: TGTGCCAGCAGCTTATTGACAGGCTTCTCTGACGAGCAGTACTTC. This codes for CASSLLTGFSDEQYF.

The chain is built from TRBV29-1 and TRBJ2-7; unclear D gene. V was pared by 4 bases and J by 3 bases, with 13 bases between. The CDR3 length is 13 residues. Germline CDR1 SQVTM, CDR2 ANQGSEA. The CDR3 DNA sequence: TGCAGCGTTGTTTGGGTCAGTAGCTACGAGCAGTACTTC. It encodes CSVVWVSSYEQYF.